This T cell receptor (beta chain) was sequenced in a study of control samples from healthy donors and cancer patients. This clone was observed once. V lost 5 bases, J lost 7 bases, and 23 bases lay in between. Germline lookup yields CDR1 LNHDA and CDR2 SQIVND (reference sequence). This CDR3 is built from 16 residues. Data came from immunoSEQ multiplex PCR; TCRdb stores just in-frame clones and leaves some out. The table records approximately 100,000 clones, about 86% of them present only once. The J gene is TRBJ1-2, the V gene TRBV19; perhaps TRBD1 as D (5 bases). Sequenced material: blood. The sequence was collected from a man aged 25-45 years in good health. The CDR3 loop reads CASSGPGTGAPGGYTF. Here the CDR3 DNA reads TGTGCCAGTAGTGGGCCCGGGACGGGAGCCCCTGGTGGCTACACCTTC.